The rows below give T cell receptor beta chains drawn from one sample of a study of blood T cell repertoires in COVID-19. Measured with immunoSEQ multiplex PCR; TCRdb has only the in-frame clones, and not every one. The repertoire has 250,000 to 350,000 clones, over 75% of them found once; the top ten carry about 0.9%. The sequenced sample consisted of peripheral blood. These receptors all come from a human donor with COVID-19, enrolled during active disease. The donor label of this sample is uncertain. Each CDR3 is given with its conserved first and last residue. A D gene is named only where the DNA matches it firmly. Size values are once, few and many counts, or a class for expanded clones, and some rows have none.

>TRBJ2-2|TRBV7-3|-|-
CASSLRELGELFF
TGTGCCAGCAGCTTACGGGAACTCGGGGAGCTGTTTTTT
>TRBJ1-6|TRBV4-1|TRBD1|-
CASSQDPGRGNSPLHF
TGCGCCAGCAGCCAAGACCCGGGCAGGGGGAATTCACCCCTCCACTTT
>TRBJ2-2|TRBV23-1|TRBD1|-
CASSQSAPGTVSNTGELFF
TGCGCCAGCAGTCAATCCGCCCCCGGGACAGTTTCGAACACCGGGGAGCTGTTTTTT
>TRBJ1-5|TRBV19|TRBD1|-
CASAGQADNQPQHF
TGTGCCAGTGCCGGACAGGCAGACAATCAGCCCCAGCATTTT
>TRBJ1-4|TRBV5-1|TRBD1|-
CASSPEQGASNEKLFF
TGCGCCAGCAGCCCGGAACAGGGGGCGAGTAATGAAAAACTGTTTTTT
>TRBJ2-7|TRBV28|-|-
CASSSDLEGTYTYEQYF
TGTGCCAGCAGTTCCGATCTGGAGGGGACTTATACCTACGAGCAGTACTTC
>TRBJ2-5|TRBV19|TRBD2|few
CASSIRGDGETQYF
TGTGCCAGTAGTATACGGGGGGACGGGGAGACCCAGTACTTC
>TRBJ2-5|TRBV18|TRBD2|-
CASSLLAGVGETQYF
TGTGCCAGCTCACTTTTAGCGGGAGTAGGGGAGACCCAGTACTTC
>TRBJ2-1|TRBV5-4|-|-
CASSLQQGYNEQFF
TGTGCCAGCAGCTTACAACAGGGATACAATGAGCAGTTCTTC
>TRBJ2-1|TRBV4-3|-|once
CASSQDIRGLTYNEQFF
TGCGCCAGCAGCCAAGATATTCGCGGCCTTACCTACAATGAGCAGTTCTTC
>TRBJ2-3|TRBV11-2|TRBD2|-
CASSSRRAGGTDTQYF
TGTGCCAGCAGCTCCCGTAGGGCGGGAGGCACAGATACGCAGTATTTT
>TRBJ1-5|TRBV19|TRBD1|-
CASVTQGVNSNQPQHF
TGTGCCAGTGTCACACAGGGGGTGAATAGCAATCAGCCCCAGCATTTT
>TRBJ1-2|TRBV28|-|-
CASSLVGRIEDGYTF
TGTGCCAGCAGTTTGGTTGGGAGGATTGAGGATGGCTACACCTTC
>TRBJ2-1|TRBV19|TRBD2|-
CASSPGTSGHYNEQFF
TGTGCCAGTAGTCCCGGGACTAGCGGCCACTACAATGAGCAGTTCTTC
>TRBJ1-1|TRBV28|TRBD1|-
CASRSGGTQNTEAFF
TGTGCCAGCCGTTCAGGGGGCACTCAGAACACTGAAGCTTTCTTT
>TRBJ2-1|TRBV6-2/TRBV6-3|-|-
CASSYSSVPNEQFF
TGTGCCAGCAGTTACTCTAGCGTTCCCAATGAGCAGTTCTTC
>TRBJ1-2|TRBV18|TRBD1|once
CASSPVDRGYGYTF
TGTGCCAGCTCACCGGTCGACAGGGGCTATGGCTACACCTTC
>TRBJ2-1|TRBV28|-|-
CASNPGVRYNEQFF
TGTGCCAGCAATCCCGGAGTACGGTACAATGAGCAGTTCTTC
>TRBJ1-1|TRBV12-3/TRBV12-4|TRBD1|few
CASTLTGGTEAFF
TGTGCCAGCACCTTAACAGGGGGGACTGAAGCTTTCTTT
>TRBJ2-3|TRBV3-1/TRBV3-2|TRBD2|once
CASSRGGSASGRVDTQYF
TGTGCCAGCAGCCGGGGAGGGTCGGCTAGCGGGAGGGTAGATACGCAGTATTTT
>TRBJ2-3|TRBV6-4|TRBD1|-
CASSVEDRGTDTQYF
TGTGCCAGCAGTGTCGAGGACAGGGGCACAGATACGCAGTATTTT
>TRBJ1-1|TRBV5-6|TRBD1|-
CASSRQGPFTEAFF
TGTGCCAGCAGTAGACAGGGTCCATTCACTGAAGCTTTCTTT
>TRBJ1-5|TRBV19|-|-
CASSIAQAHQPQHF
TGTGCCAGTAGTATCGCACAGGCCCATCAGCCCCAGCATTTT
>TRBJ2-1|TRBV7-2|-|-
CASSPRNFHGGEQFF
TGTGCCAGCAGCCCCAGGAACTTCCACGGCGGGGAGCAGTTCTTC
>TRBJ1-4|TRBV7-8|TRBD1|-
CASSVRDRGSNEKLFF
TGTGCCAGCAGCGTCCGGGACAGGGGCTCTAATGAAAAACTGTTTTTT
>TRBJ1-5|TRBV4-3|-|-
CASSQDRDQPQHF
TGCGCCAGCAGCCAAGACAGGGATCAGCCCCAGCATTTT
>TRBJ2-3|TRBV7-9|-|-
CASSIVLSGTDTQYF
TGTGCCAGCAGCATAGTACTCTCCGGCACAGATACGCAGTATTTT
>TRBJ2-3|TRBV27|TRBD2|-
CASSFGTSGIATDTQYF
TGTGCCAGCAGTTTCGGGACTAGCGGAATCGCCACAGATACGCAGTATTTT
>TRBJ2-7|TRBV7-3|-|-
CASSFRGAEQYF
TGTGCCAGCAGCTTCCGTGGGGCCGAGCAGTACTTC
>TRBJ1-1|TRBV18|-|-
CASSSRTEVGTEAFF
TGTGCCAGCTCATCCCGGACAGAAGTAGGCACTGAAGCTTTCTTT
>TRBJ2-2|TRBV28|-|few
CASMLASPGELFF
TGTGCCAGCATGTTAGCTTCGCCCGGGGAGCTGTTTTTT
>TRBJ1-2|TRBV29-1|-|-
CSVAPSGGGGYTF
TGCAGCGTTGCCCCCTCGGGTGGAGGCGGCTACACCTTC
>TRBJ1-1|TRBV9|-|once
CASSPAQAGFAEAFF
TGTGCCAGCAGCCCAGCCCAGGCTGGCTTCGCTGAAGCTTTCTTT
>TRBJ1-4|TRBV6-5|TRBD1|-
CASTLTGTNEKLFF
TGTGCCAGCACCTTGACAGGGACTAATGAAAAACTGTTTTTT
>TRBJ1-1|TRBV19|-|-
CASSISKGDTEAFF
TGTGCCAGTAGTATCAGTAAGGGGGACACTGAAGCTTTCTTT
>TRBJ1-6|TRBV12-3/TRBV12-4|-|-
CASTSSYNSPLHF
TGTGCCAGCACCAGCTCCTATAATTCACCCCTCCACTTT
>TRBJ1-4|TRBV27|-|once
CASSLRTSEKLFF
TGTGCCAGCAGTTTAAGGACATCCGAAAAACTGTTTTTT
>TRBJ1-2|TRBV7-2|-|-
CASSLVSFGFNYGYTF
TGTGCCAGCAGCTTAGTCTCCTTCGGGTTTAACTATGGCTACACCTTC
>TRBJ2-3|TRBV2|-|-
CASSANRVNTDTQYF
TGTGCCAGCAGCGCAAACAGGGTGAACACAGATACGCAGTATTTT
>TRBJ2-1|TRBV9|TRBD2|-
CASSVHHPGTIRAVEQFF
TGTGCCAGCAGCGTCCACCATCCGGGGACTATTAGGGCGGTTGAGCAGTTCTTC
>TRBJ1-4|TRBV6-5|TRBD1|-
CASSPGQGHEKLFF
TGTGCCAGCAGTCCGGGACAGGGGCATGAAAAACTGTTTTTT
>TRBJ2-3|TRBV5-4|TRBD1|-
CASSNDRADTQYF
TGTGCCAGCAGCAACGACAGGGCAGATACGCAGTATTTT
>TRBJ2-5|TRBV24-1|TRBD1|-
CATKDREETQYF
TGTGCCACCAAAGACAGGGAAGAGACCCAGTACTTC
>TRBJ1-5|TRBV6-6|TRBD1|-
CASSYSTGNSNQPQHF
TGTGCCAGCAGTTACTCGACAGGGAATAGCAATCAGCCCCAGCATTTT
>TRBJ1-6|TRBV15|TRBD1|-
CATSRAGTGGFTLHF
TGTGCCACCAGCAGAGCGGGGACAGGGGGCTTCACCCTCCACTTT
>TRBJ2-2|TRBV5-1|TRBD2|-
CASSLDLAGNTGELFF
TGCGCCAGCAGCTTGGATCTAGCGGGGAACACCGGGGAGCTGTTTTTT
>TRBJ2-3|TRBV9|-|-
CASSVGGGSTDTQYF
TGTGCCAGCAGCGTAGGTGGCGGAAGCACTGATACGCAGTATTTT
>TRBJ1-5|TRBV27|-|-
CASSLTGNGQPQHF
TGTGCCAGCAGTTTAACAGGGAACGGTCAGCCCCAGCATTTT